This TCR beta chain was recorded in a study of T cells after yellow fever vaccination. TCRdb independently ran MiXCR on the 5' RACE reads; one entry per CDR3 protein. The table shows under 100,000 distinct CDR3 sequences, with roughly 5.2% occurring only once. The sample holds a few counts of this clonotype. Trimming removed 3 bases from V and 5 bases from J, with 11 bases in between. This CDR3 is built from 13 residues. Germline assignment: CDR1 MGHRA and CDR2 YSYEKL. J is TRBJ2-7 and V is TRBV4-1; tentatively, D is TRBD1 (6 bases). The receptor comes from a young man who received the YFV17D yellow fever vaccine. The input for sequencing was CD8+ T cells sorted from PBMCs, taken 10 days after the yellow fever booster vaccination. The CDR3 sequence is CASSQGAPDEQYF. The CDR3, as DNA: TGCGCCAGCAGCCAGGGGGCGCCTGACGAGCAGTACTTC.